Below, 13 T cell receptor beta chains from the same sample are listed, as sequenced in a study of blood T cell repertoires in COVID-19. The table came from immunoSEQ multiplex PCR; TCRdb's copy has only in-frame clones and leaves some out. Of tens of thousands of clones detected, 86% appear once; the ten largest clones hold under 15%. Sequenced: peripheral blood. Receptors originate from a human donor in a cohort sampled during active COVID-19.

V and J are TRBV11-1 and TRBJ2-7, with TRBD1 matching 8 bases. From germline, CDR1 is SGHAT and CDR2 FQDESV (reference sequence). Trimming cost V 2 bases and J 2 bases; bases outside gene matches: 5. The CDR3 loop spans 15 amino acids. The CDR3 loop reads CASSLRAGGPYEQYF. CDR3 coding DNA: TGTGCCAGCAGCTTAAGGGCAGGGGGCCCCTACGAGCAGTACTTC.

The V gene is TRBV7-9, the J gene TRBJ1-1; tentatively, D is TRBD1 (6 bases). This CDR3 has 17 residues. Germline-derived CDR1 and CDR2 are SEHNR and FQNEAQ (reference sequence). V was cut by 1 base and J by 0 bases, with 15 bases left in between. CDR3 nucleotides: TGTGCCAGCAGCTTAGACACATTCGACAGGCTGAACACTGAAGCTTTCTTT. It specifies CASSLDTFDRLNTEAFF.

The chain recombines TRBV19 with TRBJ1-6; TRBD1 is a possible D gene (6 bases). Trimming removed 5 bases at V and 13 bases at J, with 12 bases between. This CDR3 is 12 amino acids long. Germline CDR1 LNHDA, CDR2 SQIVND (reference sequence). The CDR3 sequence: CASSYRAAPLHF. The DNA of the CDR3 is TGTGCCAGTAGTTACAGGGCGGCCCCCCTCCACTTT.

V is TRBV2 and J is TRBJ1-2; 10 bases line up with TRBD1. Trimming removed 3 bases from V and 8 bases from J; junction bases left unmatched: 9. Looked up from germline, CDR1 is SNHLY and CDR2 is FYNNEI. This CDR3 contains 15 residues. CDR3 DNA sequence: TGTGCCAGCAGTGAGGGACAGGGGTTCGTCTGGGGCTACACCTTC. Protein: CASSEGQGFVWGYTF. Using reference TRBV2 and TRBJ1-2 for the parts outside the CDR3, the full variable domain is EPEVTQTPSHQVTQMGQEVILRCVPISNHLYFYWYRQILGQKVEFLVSFYNNEISEKSEIFDDQFSVERPDGSNFTLKIRSTKLEDSAMYFCASSEGQGFVWGYTFGSGTRLTVV.

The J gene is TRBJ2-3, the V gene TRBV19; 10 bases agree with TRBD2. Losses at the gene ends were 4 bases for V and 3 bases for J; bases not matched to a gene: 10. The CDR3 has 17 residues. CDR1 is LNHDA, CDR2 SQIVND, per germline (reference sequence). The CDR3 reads CASSNSGGAWMTDTQYF. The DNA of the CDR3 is TGTGCCAGTAGTAACAGCGGGGGGGCTTGGATGACAGATACGCAGTATTTT. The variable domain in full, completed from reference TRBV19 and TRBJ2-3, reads DGGITQSPKYLFRKEGQNVTLSCEQNLNHDAMYWYRQDPGQGLRLIYYSQIVNDFQKGDIAEGYSVSREKKESFPLTVTSAQKNPTAFYLCASSNSGGAWMTDTQYFGPGTRLTVL.

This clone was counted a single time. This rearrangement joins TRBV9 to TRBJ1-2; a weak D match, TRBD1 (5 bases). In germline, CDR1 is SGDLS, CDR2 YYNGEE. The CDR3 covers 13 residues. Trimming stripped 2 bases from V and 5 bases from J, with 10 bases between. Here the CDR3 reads CASSVSGRYGYTF. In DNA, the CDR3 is TGTGCCAGCAGCGTTTCAGGGAGGTATGGCTACACCTTC.

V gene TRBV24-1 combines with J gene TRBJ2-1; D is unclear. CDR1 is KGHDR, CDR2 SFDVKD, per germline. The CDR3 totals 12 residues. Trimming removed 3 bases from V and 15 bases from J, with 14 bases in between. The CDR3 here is CATSDKRTEWFF. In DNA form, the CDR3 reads TGTGCCACCAGTGATAAGAGAACAGAATGGTTCTTC.

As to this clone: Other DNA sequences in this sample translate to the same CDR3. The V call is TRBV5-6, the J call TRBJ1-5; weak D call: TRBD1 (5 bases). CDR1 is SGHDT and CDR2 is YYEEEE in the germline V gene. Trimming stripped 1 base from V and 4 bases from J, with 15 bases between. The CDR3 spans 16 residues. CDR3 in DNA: TGTGCCAGCAGCTTGTGGGCGCAGCCAGGGAATCAGCCCCAGCATTTT. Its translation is CASSLWAQPGNQPQHF.

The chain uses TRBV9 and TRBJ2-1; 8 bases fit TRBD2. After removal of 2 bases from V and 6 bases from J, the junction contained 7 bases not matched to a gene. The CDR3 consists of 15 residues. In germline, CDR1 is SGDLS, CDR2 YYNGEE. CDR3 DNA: TGTGCCAGCAGCGTTAGCGGGGCGGGGAGCAATGAGCAGTTCTTC. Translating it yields CASSVSGAGSNEQFF.

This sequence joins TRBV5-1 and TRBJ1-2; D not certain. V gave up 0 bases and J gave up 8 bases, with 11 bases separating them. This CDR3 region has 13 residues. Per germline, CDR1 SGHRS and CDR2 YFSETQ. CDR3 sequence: CASSLGSGGGYTF. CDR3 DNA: TGCGCCAGCAGCTTGGGATCAGGTGGCGGCTACACCTTC.

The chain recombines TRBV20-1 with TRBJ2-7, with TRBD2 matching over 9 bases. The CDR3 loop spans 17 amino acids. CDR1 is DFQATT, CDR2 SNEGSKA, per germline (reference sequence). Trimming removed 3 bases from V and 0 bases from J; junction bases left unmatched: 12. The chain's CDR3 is CSASRGTSRTNSYEQYF. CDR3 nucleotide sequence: TGCAGTGCTAGTCGAGGGACTAGCAGAACCAACTCCTACGAGCAGTACTTC.

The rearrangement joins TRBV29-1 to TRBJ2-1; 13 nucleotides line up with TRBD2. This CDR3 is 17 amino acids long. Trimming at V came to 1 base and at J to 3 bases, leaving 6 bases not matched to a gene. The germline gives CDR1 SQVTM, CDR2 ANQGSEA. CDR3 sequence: CSVEVRTSGSYYNEQFF. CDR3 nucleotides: TGCAGCGTTGAAGTTAGGACTAGCGGGAGTTACTACAATGAGCAGTTCTTC.

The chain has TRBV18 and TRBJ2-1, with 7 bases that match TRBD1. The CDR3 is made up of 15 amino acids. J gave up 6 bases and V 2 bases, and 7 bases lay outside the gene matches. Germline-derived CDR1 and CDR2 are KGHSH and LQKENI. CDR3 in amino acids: CASSPTTGAGNEQFF. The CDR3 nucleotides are TGTGCCAGCTCACCAACCACAGGGGCGGGCAATGAGCAGTTCTTC.